Following are 31 T cell receptor beta chains from one sample sequenced in a study of T cell changes during pregnancy in multiple sclerosis (dated by TCRdb to the late 2010s). The receptor library was made with the immunoSEQ multiplex PCR assay. Sourced from immuneACCESS, this table was stored by TCRdb with only in-frame sequences that have V and J called. A share of the clones is absent; for the studies checked, an unresolved V gene accounts for under half, and the remainder has no known explanation. The sample table lists 72,000 or so clones, about 92% of them with a count of one. The ten largest clones capture over 2% of the sample. The material sequenced was peripheral blood, taken in the second trimester of pregnancy. These receptors came from a female donor with multiple sclerosis, enrolled in a pregnancy study.

About this clone itself: The junction departs from the called germline gene at one end, perhaps through a read error. This chain connects TRBV5-6 to TRBJ2-1; 8 bases match TRBD2. Per germline, CDR1 SGHDT and CDR2 YYEEEE. The CDR3 is 12 residues long. CDR3 sequence reads: CTSSVSGSEQFF. DNA for the CDR3: TGTACCAGCAGCGTCAGCGGGAGTGAGCAGTTCTTC.

The genes are TRBV19 and TRBJ2-5, with TRBD1 identical over 8 bases. Germline trimming cut 6 bases from V and 4 bases from J; bases unmatched to any gene: 7. The CDR3 totals 14 residues. Germline V lookup: CDR1 LNHDA, CDR2 SQIVND (reference sequence). The CDR3 loop is CASSLGQGLETQYF. CDR3 nucleotides: TGTGCCAGTAGCCTCGGACAGGGATTAGAGACCCAGTACTTC.

V is TRBV7-9 and J is TRBJ1-1, with 7 bases fitting TRBD1. J lost 0 bases, V lost 4 bases, and 11 bases had no gene match. Germline V lookup: CDR1 SEHNR, CDR2 FQNEAQ (reference sequence). CDR3 length equals 17 residues. The CDR3 DNA sequence: TGTGCCAGCAGCTCCCATTTATCGGGACAGATGAACACTGAAGCTTTCTTT. Protein product: CASSSHLSGQMNTEAFF.

This sequence joins TRBV7-2 and TRBJ1-1; D is perhaps TRBD1 (6 bases). Trimming stripped 5 bases from V and 3 bases from J, with 16 bases between. The germline CDR1 and CDR2 sequences are SGHTA and FQGNSA. This CDR3 is 15 amino acids long. This chain's CDR3 is CASSDTWGRDTEAFF. The CDR3 DNA is TGTGCCAGCAGCGACACGTGGGGGCGGGACACTGAAGCTTTCTTT.

The chain recombines TRBV15 with TRBJ1-6, with D tentatively TRBD1 (6 bases). Germline assignment: CDR1 LNHNV and CDR2 YYDKDF (reference sequence). The germline V and J ends were trimmed by 1 base and 9 bases, with 16 bases remaining between them. CDR3 size: 16 residues. CDR3 coding DNA: TGTGCCACCAGCAGAGGGAAGGACAGAGGGTTTTCACCCCTCCACTTT. Translation: CATSRGKDRGFSPLHF. The variable domain in full, completed from reference TRBV15 and TRBJ1-6, reads DAMVIQNPRYQVTQFGKPVTLSCSQTLNHNVMYWYQQKSSQAPKLLFHYYDKDFNNEADTPDNFQSRRPNTSFCFLDIRSPGLGDTAMYLCATSRGKDRGFSPLHFGNGTRLTVT.

This clone was found once. V usage is TRBV2 and J usage is TRBJ2-3; 10 bases align to TRBD2. There are 17 residues in the CDR3. Germline V gives CDR1 SNHLY, CDR2 FYNNEI. V shed 10 bases, J shed 0 bases, and the junction held 13 bases outside the gene matches. CDR3 DNA: TGTGCCATGTCGCTAGCGGGGGCCGATTCTAGCACAGATACGCAGTATTTT. It translates to CAMSLAGADSSTDTQYF.

The V and J genes are TRBV10-3 and TRBJ1-1; possible D gene TRBD1, 5 bases. Germline V gene lookup returns CDR1 ENHRY and CDR2 SYGVKD. The V gene lost 0 bases and the J gene lost 0 bases, with 14 bases spanning the gap. The CDR3 runs to 17 residues. The CDR3 loop reads CAISESIGDDVNTEAFF. The CDR3 DNA reads as TGTGCCATCAGTGAGTCCATAGGGGATGACGTGAACACTGAAGCTTTCTTT.

The J gene is TRBJ2-3, the V gene TRBV5-1, with 13 bases lining up with TRBD2. Germline assignment: CDR1 SGHRS and CDR2 YFSETQ. With 4 bases clipped from V and 1 base from J, the junction kept 21 bases outside the gene matches. This CDR3 is built from 22 residues. CDR3 in amino acids: CASSGAGSPLLAGGLGTDTQYF. The DNA for the CDR3 is TGCGCCAGCAGCGGAGCGGGTTCACCCCTACTAGCGGGGGGGCTCGGCACAGATACGCAGTATTTT.

This chain uses TRBV5-4 with TRBJ1-4; D not resolved. The CDR3 has 15 amino acids. Looked up from germline, CDR1 is SGHNT and CDR2 is YYREEE (reference sequence). Trimming removed 4 bases from V and 5 bases from J, with 15 bases in between. Written as DNA, the CDR3 is TGTGCCAGCAGCCGAACGCGGGCTGTGAATGAAAAACTGTTTTTT. This sequence encodes CASSRTRAVNEKLFF.

The V gene is TRBV7-2, the J gene TRBJ2-5; TRBD1 might be the D (6 bases). The germline V gene has CDR1 SGHTA and CDR2 FQGNSA. Trimming took off 4 bases at V and 2 bases at J, with 11 bases between the two ends. The CDR3 totals 14 residues. Written as DNA, the CDR3 is TGTGCCAGCAGCTATTGGACAGCGCAAGAGACCCAGTACTTC. Translated: CASSYWTAQETQYF.

The chain couples TRBV6-5 to TRBJ2-2; TRBD2 might be the D (5 bases). Germline CDR1 MNHEY, CDR2 SVGAGI. Between the trimmed V and J ends, which lost 6 bases and 8 bases, there was a span of 10 bases. The CDR3 length is 12 residues. The CDR3 nucleotides are TGTGCCAGCAGGGTTTGGAGGGGGGAGCTGTTTTTT. It specifies CASRVWRGELFF.

This sequence joins TRBV13 and TRBJ2-1; a weak D match, TRBD2 (5 bases). Per germline, CDR1 PRHDT and CDR2 FYEKMQ (reference sequence). The CDR3 is made up of 15 amino acids. V was pared by 2 bases and J by 0 bases, with 8 bases between. The CDR3 DNA follows: TGTGCCAGCAGCTTACGGGGATACTCCTACAATGAGCAGTTCTTC. Translating gives CASSLRGYSYNEQFF.

This chain links TRBV9 with TRBJ2-1; 8 bases are a match to TRBD1. The V gene end was trimmed by 6 bases and the J gene end by 7 bases; junction bases not matched to a gene: 3. The germline CDR1 and CDR2 sequences are SGDLS and YYNGEE. The CDR3 extends over 12 amino acids. CDR3 region: CASNRGSNEQFF. The CDR3 DNA reads as TGTGCCAGCAACAGGGGGTCAAATGAGCAGTTCTTC.

The V gene is TRBV6-5, the J gene TRBJ2-2; 8 nucleotides line up with TRBD1. V was pared by 2 bases and J by 3 bases, with 2 bases of the junction left unmatched. Germline-derived CDR1 and CDR2 are MNHEY and SVGAGI. The CDR3 spans 15 residues. The CDR3 nucleotides are TGTGCCAGCAGTTACAACAGGGGGGACACCGGGGAGCTGTTTTTT. Its translation is CASSYNRGDTGELFF.

The CDR3 is CAWRGLSNTGELFF. In nucleotides, the CDR3 is TGTGCCTGGAGGGGCTTGTCGAACACCGGGGAGCTGTTTTTT. The genes are TRBV30 and TRBJ2-2; D is undetermined. The V end lost 3 bases, the J end lost 0 bases, and 8 bases lay between the germline ends. CDR1 GTSNPN and CDR2 SVGIG come from the germline V gene (reference sequence). This CDR3 contains 14 residues.

This clone occurred once. The V gene is TRBV5-8, the J gene TRBJ2-7; 8 bases fit TRBD1. The V segment lost 4 bases and the J segment 0 bases; nucleotides outside the gene matches: 3. Germline V gene sequence: CDR1 SGHTS, CDR2 YDEGEE. The CDR3 has 14 amino acids. CDR3 protein: CASSPGQVSYEQYF. The CDR3 coding sequence is TGTGCCAGCAGCCCGGGACAGGTCTCCTACGAGCAGTACTTC.

This clone was seen only a few times. The CDR3 loop reads CASSPGQGRNYGYTF. CDR3 sequence (DNA): TGTGCCAGCTCACCAGGACAGGGACGCAACTATGGCTACACCTTC. The chain is built from TRBV18 and TRBJ1-2; 8 nucleotides line up with TRBD1. J lost 2 bases, V lost 2 bases, and 4 bases had no gene match. The CDR3 has 15 residues. Germline loops: CDR1 KGHSH, CDR2 LQKENI.

CDR3 region: CASRPLIGVPEAFF. The CDR3 DNA reads TGTGCCAGCAGGCCCTTAATCGGGGTACCTGAAGCTTTCTTT. The genes are TRBV6-5 and TRBJ1-1; D not resolved. This CDR3 has 14 residues. The germline CDR1 and CDR2 sequences are MNHEY and SVGAGI. V was pared by 6 bases and J by 6 bases, with 17 bases between.

The chain carries TRBV7-7 and TRBJ1-3; tentatively, D is TRBD1 (5 bases). Deletions cut 5 bases from V and 2 bases from J, with 13 bases between. The CDR3 runs 15 residues. Germline values: CDR1 SSHAT, CDR2 FNYEAQ (reference sequence). CDR3 bases: TGTGCCAGCAGCCTATTGGGGGGAACTGGAAACACCATATATTTT. Amino acids: CASSLLGGTGNTIYF.

This chain links TRBV27 with TRBJ1-2, with TRBD1 identical over 8 bases. The CDR3 spans 14 residues. The germline V gene has CDR1 MNHEY and CDR2 SMNVEV (reference sequence). The J segment lost 8 bases and the V segment lost 10 bases, leaving 15 bases of the junction unmatched. CDR3 DNA: TGTGCCACCTTTTCTAGCTGGACAGGGAAAGGCTACACCTTC. It is translated as CATFSSWTGKGYTF.

V is TRBV9 and J is TRBJ2-1, with 10 nucleotides matching TRBD2. V was clipped by 4 bases and J by 6 bases; unmatched bases: 10. The CDR3 sequence is 16 residues long. CDR1 SGDLS and CDR2 YYNGEE come from the germline V gene. CDR3 residues: CASSSGSGTSVNEQFF. DNA for the CDR3: TGTGCCAGCAGCTCCGGATCCGGGACTAGCGTCAATGAGCAGTTCTTC.

The chain uses TRBV4-1 and TRBJ2-7; D call uncertain. Deletions cut 2 bases from V and 1 base from J, with 12 bases between. This CDR3 has 15 residues. The germline CDR1 and CDR2 sequences are MGHRA and YSYEKL. CDR3 in amino acids: CASSQRFPGSYEQYF. The DNA for the CDR3 is TGCGCCAGCAGCCAACGTTTCCCAGGATCCTACGAGCAGTACTTC.

CDR3 DNA: TGCAGCGTTGAAGAGCAGGTGTACCAAGAGACCCAGTACTTC. Protein: CSVEEQVYQETQYF. The chain links TRBV29-1 to TRBJ2-5; no firm D call. This CDR3 region has 14 residues. CDR1 and CDR2 (germline): SQVTM, ANQGSEA. Trimming left V 0 bases short and J 0 bases short, with 8 bases between.

This rearrangement joins TRBV5-4 to TRBJ2-3; perhaps TRBD2 as D (5 bases). The germline gives CDR1 SGHNT, CDR2 YYREEE (reference sequence). The ends were cut back, 5 bases at V and 2 bases at J, with 15 bases in the middle. The CDR3 contains 15 residues. The CDR3 loop reads CASSPAATPTDTQYF. DNA of the CDR3: TGTGCCAGCAGTCCAGCGGCCACACCCACAGATACGCAGTATTTT.

The chain combines TRBV4-1 with TRBJ2-7; D is uncertain. Germline V gene sequence: CDR1 MGHRA, CDR2 YSYEKL. CDR3 length: 15 residues. Deletions cut 1 base from V and 2 bases from J, with 12 bases between. As DNA, the CDR3 is TGCGCCAGCAGCCAAGTCGTTTTTCGTGCCTACGAGCAGTACTTC. It is translated as CASSQVVFRAYEQYF.

The chain links TRBV9 to TRBJ1-2; D may be TRBD1 (5 bases). The CDR3 runs 14 residues. V was pared by 5 bases and J by 4 bases, with 15 bases between. In germline, CDR1 is SGDLS, CDR2 YYNGEE. CDR3 protein: CASSGGGVGYGYTF. The CDR3 DNA reads TGTGCCAGCAGTGGGGGAGGGGTAGGCTATGGCTACACCTTC.

The V call is TRBV5-6, the J call TRBJ2-3, with 9 bases that match TRBD2. This CDR3 has 14 amino acids. CDR1 is SGHDT and CDR2 is YYEEEE in the germline V gene. With 4 bases clipped from V and 6 bases from J, the junction kept 6 bases outside the gene matches. The CDR3 region is CASSPPRGGDTQYF. CDR3 nucleotide sequence: TGTGCCAGCAGCCCCCCGCGGGGGGGTGATACGCAGTATTTT.

J is TRBJ2-3 and V is TRBV5-6; D ambiguous. V shed 0 bases and J shed 9 bases, with 14 bases lying between them. This CDR3 contains 14 residues. The germline V gene encodes CDR1 SGHDT and CDR2 YYEEEE. CDR3: CASSLALEPGTQYF. The DNA for the CDR3 is TGTGCCAGCAGCTTGGCCCTGGAGCCCGGGACGCAGTATTTT.

The V and J genes are TRBV30 and TRBJ2-7, with 12 bases lining up with TRBD2. With V trimmed by 5 bases and J by 2 bases, 4 bases remained unmatched. This CDR3 spans 14 amino acids. CDR1 GTSNPN and CDR2 SVGIG come from the germline V gene (reference sequence). The CDR3 DNA sequence: TGTGCCTGGCTGACTAGCGGGGGACCCTACGAGCAGTACTTC. Translated, it gives CAWLTSGGPYEQYF. Combining the CDR3 with reference TRBV30 and TRBJ2-7 gives the whole variable domain SQTIHQWPATLVQPVGSPLSLECTVEGTSNPNLYWYRQAAGRGLQLLFYSVGIGQISSEVPQNLSASRPQDRQFILSSKKLLLSDSGFYLCAWLTSGGPYEQYFGPGTRLTVT.

The rearrangement links TRBV9 to TRBJ1-5, with D perhaps matching TRBD1 (5 bases). V shed 3 bases and J shed 0 bases, with 7 bases lying between them. The germline V gene encodes CDR1 SGDLS and CDR2 YYNGEE. This CDR3 comprises 14 residues. CDR3 in amino acids: CASSGGTSNQPQHF. The CDR3 bases are TGTGCCAGCAGCGGCGGGACTAGCAATCAGCCCCAGCATTTT.

The chain couples TRBV29-1 to TRBJ1-1; TRBD1 might be the D (5 bases). Germline loops: CDR1 SQVTM, CDR2 ANQGSEA. The CDR3 covers 13 residues. V was trimmed by 3 bases and J by 0 bases, leaving 8 bases between them. CDR3 amino acids: CSVEVRVNTEAFF. CDR3 coding DNA: TGCAGCGTTGAGGTCAGGGTGAACACTGAAGCTTTCTTT.